This T cell receptor (beta chain) was identified during a study of T cell responses to AZD1222 COVID-19 vaccine. Here immunoSEQ multiplex PCR was the method, and the copy in TCRdb shows in-frame clones only, minus some. The table has 150,000 or so clones, roughly 91% seen once; the top ten hold around 0.98%. This clone was seen once. Its cognate antigen is unknown. Overall study results and limits: It should be noted that donors were predominantly white British and more often female, and clonal diversity was possibly underestimated. Only after the peak T cell response were repertoires sampled.

This receptor was identified in an adult who received the AZD1222 COVID-19 vaccine. Sequences were derived from peripheral blood, sampled 28 days after the second AZD1222 dose.

DNA of the CDR3: TGTGCCAGCTCACCTAGGAGCGGGAGTAATAATGAGCAGTTCTTC. It encodes CASSPRSGSNNEQFF. The chain recombines TRBV18 with TRBJ2-1; 8 bases line up with TRBD2. V gave up 3 bases and J gave up 7 bases; unmatched junction bases: 8. Germline V gives CDR1 KGHSH, CDR2 LQKENI. The CDR3 runs to 15 residues.